This TCR beta chain emerged from a study of glioma-infiltrating T cells after dendritic cell vaccination. Background on the study: Treatment, given 2003 to 2012, was autologous tumor lysate-pulsed dendritic cell vaccination.

The assay was immunoSEQ multiplex PCR, and TCRdb's table has in-frame clones only and misses some. The sample lists roughly 47,000 clones; over 75% were seen once. The CDR3 extends over 14 amino acids. Germline assignment: CDR1 KGHSH and CDR2 LQKENI. V was clipped by 3 bases and J by 4 bases, with 12 bases between them. The source was blood, collected before dendritic cell vaccination. This TCR was sampled from a human donor with glioblastoma. The chain recombines TRBV18 with TRBJ1-1; D perhaps matches TRBD1 (5 bases). The CDR3 DNA sequence: TGTGCCAGCTCACCCGACAGATGGGGCACTGAAGCTTTCTTT. This gives the protein CASSPDRWGTEAFF.